This is a list of T cell receptor beta chains from one sample in a study of cytomegalovirus exposure and HLA in healthy donors. Method: immunoSEQ multiplex PCR; TCRdb's copy keeps in-frame clones and lacks some. The sample has some 200,000 clones; around 80% are singletons. Material: PBMCs. All receptors derive from a woman aged 45-65 years in good health and CMV-seronegative. Both conserved end residues are part of each CDR3. The D gene is left open where the match is weak. Only part of the rows carry a size: once, few, many, or a class if the clone is expanded.

abundance	d_gene	j_gene	v_gene	CDR3aa	CDR3nt
NA	TRBD1	TRBJ1-2	TRBV27	CASSLSQGVDGYTF	TGTGCCAGCAGTTTATCTCAGGGGGTAGATGGCTACACCTTC
NA	TRBD1	TRBJ2-4	TRBV29-1	CSVEDLAGQGAKNIQYF	TGCAGCGTTGAAGATCTGGCGGGACAGGGGGCCAAAAACATTCAGTACTTC
NA	NA	TRBJ1-2	TRBV27	CASSPDIHSGNYGYTF	TGTGCCAGCAGTCCCGATATCCACAGCGGCAACTATGGCTACACCTTC
once	TRBD1	TRBJ1-5	TRBV5-1	CATPEGAICNQPQHF	TGCGCCACCCCGGAGGGGGCGATCTGCAATCAGCCCCAGCATTTT
NA	TRBD1	TRBJ2-7	TRBV7-2	CASSFRDRAQHEQYF	TGTGCCAGCAGCTTCCGGGACAGGGCTCAACACGAGCAGTACTTC
NA	NA	TRBJ2-7	TRBV9	CASSPGGDWRSYEQYF	TGTGCCAGCAGCCCTGGTGGGGACTGGCGCTCCTACGAGCAGTACTTC
NA	NA	TRBJ2-5	TRBV5-1	CASRPTGSQETQYF	TGCGCCAGCAGACCGACAGGTAGCCAAGAGACCCAGTACTTC
NA	TRBD1	TRBJ1-5	TRBV19	CASRPRQGRDQPQHF	TGTGCCAGTAGGCCCAGACAGGGGAGAGATCAGCCCCAGCATTTT
NA	NA	TRBJ1-1	TRBV7-2	CASSNYDRSMNTEAFF	TGTGCCAGCAGCAACTACGACAGGAGTATGAACACTGAAGCTTTCTTT
many	NA	TRBJ2-2	TRBV28	CATRGREVTGELFF	TGTGCCACCAGGGGGCGGGAGGTAACCGGGGAGCTGTTTTTT
once	TRBD2	TRBJ2-1	TRBV11-3	CASSPPGTRGNEQFF	TGTGCCAGCAGCCCACCCGGGACTAGGGGCAATGAGCAGTTCTTC
few	NA	TRBJ1-1	TRBV7-8	CASSQLQGGVSEAFF	TGTGCCAGCAGCCAATTACAGGGTGGAGTATCTGAAGCTTTCTTT
few	TRBD1	TRBJ1-4	TRBV7-2	CASSSSTGNNEKLFF	TGTGCCAGCAGCTCCTCGACAGGGAATAATGAAAAACTGTTTTTT
NA	TRBD1	TRBJ2-7	TRBV6-1	CASNHRTGDTYEQYF	TGTGCCAGCAATCACCGGACAGGTGATACCTACGAGCAGTACTTC
NA	TRBD1	TRBJ2-7	TRBV5-1	CASSFDRGYEQYF	TGCGCCAGCAGCTTCGACAGGGGCTACGAGCAGTACTTC
NA	TRBD1	TRBJ2-6	TRBV29-1	CSVRGQVASGANVLTF	TGCAGCGTTCGGGGACAGGTGGCCTCTGGGGCCAACGTCCTGACTTTC
NA	NA	TRBJ2-1	TRBV6-8	CASSSCSSYNEQFF	TGTGCCAGCTCGTCCTGCAGCTCCTACAATGAGCAGTTCTTC
once	NA	TRBJ2-5	TRBV7-6	CASSPRSDGETQYF	TGTGCCAGCAGTCCAAGGTCAGACGGGGAGACCCAGTACTTC
NA	TRBD1	TRBJ2-5	TRBV19	CASSKRQGDTQETQYF	TGTGCCAGTAGTAAACGACAGGGGGATACCCAAGAGACCCAGTACTTC
NA	NA	TRBJ2-5	TRBV19	CASSMIGLQETQYF	TGTGCCAGTAGTATGATAGGACTGCAAGAGACCCAGTACTTC
few	NA	TRBJ1-3	TRBV19	CASSGRDTLSGNTIYF	TGTGCCAGTAGTGGCCGGGACACTCTCTCTGGAAACACCATATATTTT
NA	TRBD2	TRBJ2-1	TRBV5-4	CASSTRTSGNYNEQFF	TGTGCTAGCAGCACCAGGACTAGCGGAAACTACAATGAGCAGTTCTTC
few	NA	TRBJ1-2	TRBV10-3	CAISEAMANYGYTF	TGTGCCATCAGTGAGGCTATGGCTAACTATGGCTACACCTTC
NA	TRBD1	TRBJ1-4	TRBV7-2	CASSLALGTGNEKLFF	TGTGCCAGCAGCTTAGCGCTAGGGACAGGGAATGAAAAACTGTTTTTT
NA	TRBD2	TRBJ2-7	TRBV7-2	CASSLGWGGPYEQYF	TGTGCCAGCAGCTTAGGTTGGGGAGGGCCGTACGAGCAGTACTTC
NA	NA	TRBJ2-1	TRBV6-5	CASSYSSQNEQFF	TGTGCCAGCAGTTACTCGAGTCAAAATGAGCAGTTCTTC
NA	NA	TRBJ1-5	TRBV29-1	CSGAGPASNQPQHF	TGCAGCGGGGCGGGACCGGCTAGCAATCAGCCCCAGCATTTT
NA	NA	TRBJ1-5	TRBV30	CAWSTAAGRPSNQPQHF	TGTGCCTGGAGCACAGCGGCGGGCCGACCTAGCAATCAGCCCCAGCATTTT
NA	TRBD1	TRBJ2-2	TRBV2	CASMGQGDTGELFF	TGTGCCAGCATGGGGCAGGGGGACACCGGGGAGCTGTTTTTT
once	TRBD2	TRBJ2-2	TRBV6-5	CASRKTSGRAGELFF	TGTGCCAGCCGGAAGACTAGCGGGAGGGCCGGGGAGCTGTTTTTT
NA	NA	TRBJ2-6	TRBV10-2	CASAGQHSSGANVLTF	TGCGCCAGCGCCGGACAGCACAGCTCTGGGGCCAACGTCCTGACTTTC
few	NA	TRBJ2-7	TRBV5-1	CASSAGTAGTYEQYF	TGCGCCAGCAGCGCGGGGACAGCTGGGACCTACGAGCAGTACTTC
NA	NA	TRBJ1-5	TRBV7-9	CASSPTGDGQPQHF	TGTGCCAGCAGCCCCACGGGAGATGGCCAGCCCCAGCATTTT
once	TRBD2	TRBJ2-7	TRBV4-2	CASSQEGSGSIYEQYF	TGTGCCAGCAGCCAGGAAGGTAGCGGGAGTATTTACGAGCAGTACTTC
NA	NA	TRBJ1-1	TRBV6-5	CASSYSRDTKNTEAFF	TGTGCCAGCAGTTACTCCCGGGACACCAAGAACACTGAAGCTTTCTTT
NA	NA	TRBJ2-7	TRBV4-2	CASSQDRQGVQYF	TGTGCCAGCAGCCAAGATCGGCAGGGTGTGCAGTACTTC
NA	TRBD2	TRBJ2-5	TRBV11-2	CASSQLLAGDGAQETQYF	TGTGCCAGCAGCCAGCTGCTAGCGGGAGATGGGGCCCAAGAGACCCAGTACTTC
NA	NA	TRBJ2-2	TRBV7-9	CSSSLVGGRKNTGELFF	TGTTCCAGCAGCTTAGTAGGGGGAAGAAAAAACACCGGGGAGCTGTTTTTT
few	NA	TRBJ1-1	TRBV28	CASSWMGRGAFF	TGTGCCAGCAGTTGGATGGGGAGAGGGGCTTTCTTT
once	NA	TRBJ1-5	TRBV19	CASSRGEVNQPQHF	TGTGCCAGTAGTAGGGGGGAGGTAAATCAGCCCCAGCATTTT
NA	TRBD2	TRBJ2-3	TRBV2	CASTGGLTRTGRTDTQYF	TGTGCCAGCACGGGAGGACTCACAAGGACTGGTCGCACAGATACGCAGTATTTT
few	NA	TRBJ2-7	TRBV4-3	CASSQHGWYGQGYEQYF	TGCGCCAGCAGCCAACATGGGTGGTACGGGCAGGGGTACGAGCAGTACTTC
NA	TRBD1	TRBJ1-6	TRBV7-2	CASSLTQTGSNSPLHF	TGTGCCAGCAGCTTAACCCAGACAGGGAGTAATTCACCCCTCCACTTT
once	TRBD2	TRBJ2-7	TRBV6-5	CASSASGTSYEQYF	TGTGCCAGCAGCGCAAGCGGGACCTCCTACGAGCAGTACTTC
NA	TRBD1	TRBJ2-1	TRBV19	CASSTRDRGVNEQFF	TGTGCCAGTAGTACCCGGGACAGGGGTGTGAATGAGCAGTTCTTC
NA	NA	TRBJ1-1	TRBV6-5	CASSWGRGNTEAFF	TGTGCCAGCAGTTGGGGTAGGGGGAACACTGAAGCTTTCTTT
NA	NA	TRBJ2-5	TRBV4-2	CASSQDRREEQYF	TGTGCCAGCAGCCAAGATCGGAGAGAGGAGCAGTACTTC
few	NA	TRBJ2-1	TRBV5-1	CASSIRDNNYNEQFF	TGCGCCAGCAGCATCCGGGACAACAACTACAATGAGCAGTTCTTC
NA	NA	TRBJ1-5	TRBV27	CASSLSARGRNQPQHF	TGTGCCAGCAGTTTATCGGCGCGGGGGCGGAATCAGCCCCAGCATTTT
NA	NA	TRBJ2-7	TRBV27	CASNPLGRQARDEQYF	TGTGCCAGCAACCCCTTGGGCAGACAGGCTCGGGACGAGCAGTACTTC
NA	TRBD1	TRBJ2-3	TRBV13	CASSLTGGRADTQYF	TGTGCCAGCAGCTTGACAGGGGGTCGCGCAGATACGCAGTATTTT
NA	TRBD2	TRBJ2-1	TRBV28	CASTTSGGYGEQFF	TGTGCCAGCACCACATCCGGGGGGTACGGTGAGCAGTTCTTC
NA	NA	TRBJ1-5	TRBV27	CASSLPGDNQPQHF	TGTGCCAGCAGTTTGCCCGGGGACAATCAGCCCCAGCATTTT
NA	TRBD1	TRBJ1-6	TRBV6-1	CASSEWTGGRDSPLHF	TGTGCCAGCAGTGAATGGACAGGGGGTAGGGATTCACCCCTCCACTTT